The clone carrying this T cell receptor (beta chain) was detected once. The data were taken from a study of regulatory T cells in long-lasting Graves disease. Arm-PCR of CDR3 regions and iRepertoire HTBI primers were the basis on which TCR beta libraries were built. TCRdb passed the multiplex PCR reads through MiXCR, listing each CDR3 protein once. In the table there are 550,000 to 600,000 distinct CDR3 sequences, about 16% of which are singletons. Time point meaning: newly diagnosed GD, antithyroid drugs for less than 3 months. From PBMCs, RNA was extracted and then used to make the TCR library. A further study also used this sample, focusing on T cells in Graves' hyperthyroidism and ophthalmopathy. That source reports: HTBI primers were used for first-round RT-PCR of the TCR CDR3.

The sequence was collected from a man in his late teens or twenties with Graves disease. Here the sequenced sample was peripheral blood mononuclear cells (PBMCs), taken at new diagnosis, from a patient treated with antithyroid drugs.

CDR3 DNA: TGTGCCAGCAGCGAATCTAGCGGGAGTTACACCGGGGAGCTGTTTTTT. Its protein is CASSESSGSYTGELFF. The chain uses TRBV9 and TRBJ2-2; TRBD2 matches 10 bases. The ends lost 3 bases at V and 3 bases at J; junction bases unmatched: 5. Germline CDR1 and CDR2: SGDLS and YYNGEE. The CDR3 extends over 16 amino acids.